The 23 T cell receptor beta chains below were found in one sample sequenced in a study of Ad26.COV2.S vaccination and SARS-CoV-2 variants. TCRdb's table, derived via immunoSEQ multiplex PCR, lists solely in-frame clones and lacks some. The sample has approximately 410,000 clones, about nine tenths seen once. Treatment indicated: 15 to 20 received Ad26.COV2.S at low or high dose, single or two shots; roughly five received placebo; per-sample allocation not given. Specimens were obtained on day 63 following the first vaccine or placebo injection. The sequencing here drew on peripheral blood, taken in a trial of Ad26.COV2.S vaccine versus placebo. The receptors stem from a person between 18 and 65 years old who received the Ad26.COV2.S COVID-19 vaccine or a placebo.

The CDR3 region has the DNA TGCGCCAGCAGCCTGTTAGACTATGGCTACACCTTC. Protein product: CASSLLDYGYTF. V usage is TRBV5-1 and J usage is TRBJ1-2; unclear D gene. The V end was cut by 4 bases, the J end by 3 bases, with 7 bases between. CDR1 is SGHRS, CDR2 YFSETQ, per germline. CDR3 length: 12 amino acids.

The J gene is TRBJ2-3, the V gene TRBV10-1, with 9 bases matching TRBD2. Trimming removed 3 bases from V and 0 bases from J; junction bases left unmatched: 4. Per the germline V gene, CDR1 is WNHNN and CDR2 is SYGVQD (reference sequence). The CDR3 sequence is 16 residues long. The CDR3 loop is CASSDLAGASTDTQYF. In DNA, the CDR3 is TGCGCCAGCAGTGATTTAGCGGGGGCTAGCACAGATACGCAGTATTTT.

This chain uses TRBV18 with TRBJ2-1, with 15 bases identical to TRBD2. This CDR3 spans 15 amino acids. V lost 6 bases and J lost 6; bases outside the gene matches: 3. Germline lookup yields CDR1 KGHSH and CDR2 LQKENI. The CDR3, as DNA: TGTGCCAGCTCGGAGGGACTAGCGGGGGGCAATGAGCAGTTCTTC. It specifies CASSEGLAGGNEQFF. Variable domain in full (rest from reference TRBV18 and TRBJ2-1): NAGVMQNPRHLVRRRGQEARLRCSPMKGHSHVYWYRQLPEEGLKFMVYLQKENIIDESGMPKERFSAEFPKEGPSILRIQQVVRGDSAAYFCASSEGLAGGNEQFFGPGTRLTVL.

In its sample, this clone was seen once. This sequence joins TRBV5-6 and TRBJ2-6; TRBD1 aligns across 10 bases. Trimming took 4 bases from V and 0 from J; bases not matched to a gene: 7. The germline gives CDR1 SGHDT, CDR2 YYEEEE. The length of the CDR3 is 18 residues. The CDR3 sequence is CASSGTGAFHSGANVLTF. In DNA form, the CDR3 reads TGTGCCAGCAGCGGGACAGGGGCCTTTCACTCTGGGGCCAACGTCCTGACTTTC.

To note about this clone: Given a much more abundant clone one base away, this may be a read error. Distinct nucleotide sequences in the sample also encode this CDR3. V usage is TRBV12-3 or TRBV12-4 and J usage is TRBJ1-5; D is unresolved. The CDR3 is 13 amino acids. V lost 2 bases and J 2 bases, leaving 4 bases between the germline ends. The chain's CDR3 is CASSLWGNQPQHF. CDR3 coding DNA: TGTGCCAGCAGTTTATGGGGCAATCAGCCCCAGCATTTT.

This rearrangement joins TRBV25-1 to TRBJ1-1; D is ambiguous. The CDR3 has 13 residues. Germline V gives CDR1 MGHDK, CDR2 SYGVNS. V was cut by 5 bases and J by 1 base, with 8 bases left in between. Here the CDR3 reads CASSTAANTEAFF. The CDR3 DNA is TGTGCCAGCAGTACTGCCGCGAACACTGAAGCTTTCTTT. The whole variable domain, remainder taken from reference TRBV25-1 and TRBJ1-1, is EADIYQTPRYLVIGTGKKITLECSQTMGHDKMYWYQQDPGMELHLIHYSYGVNSTEKGDLSSESTVSRIRTEHFPLTLESARPSHTSQYLCASSTAANTEAFFGQGTRLTVV.

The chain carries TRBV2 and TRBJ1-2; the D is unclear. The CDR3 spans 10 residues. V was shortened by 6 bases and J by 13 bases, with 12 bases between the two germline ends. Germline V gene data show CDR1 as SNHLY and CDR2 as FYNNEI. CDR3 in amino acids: CASRETVGTF. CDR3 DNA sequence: TGTGCCAGCAGAGAGACCGTGGGCACCTTC.

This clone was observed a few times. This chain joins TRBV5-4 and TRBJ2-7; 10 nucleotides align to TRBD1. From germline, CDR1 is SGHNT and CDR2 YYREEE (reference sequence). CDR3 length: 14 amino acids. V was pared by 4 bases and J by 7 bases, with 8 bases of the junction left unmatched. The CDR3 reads CASSLRQGAGEQYF. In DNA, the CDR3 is TGTGCCAGCAGCCTCCGACAGGGGGCGGGAGAGCAGTACTTC.

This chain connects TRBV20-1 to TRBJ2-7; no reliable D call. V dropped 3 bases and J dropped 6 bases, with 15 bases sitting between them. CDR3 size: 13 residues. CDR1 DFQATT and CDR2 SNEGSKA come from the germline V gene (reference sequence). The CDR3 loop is CSASPNVRSEQYF. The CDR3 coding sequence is TGCAGTGCTAGTCCGAACGTCAGAAGCGAGCAGTACTTC.

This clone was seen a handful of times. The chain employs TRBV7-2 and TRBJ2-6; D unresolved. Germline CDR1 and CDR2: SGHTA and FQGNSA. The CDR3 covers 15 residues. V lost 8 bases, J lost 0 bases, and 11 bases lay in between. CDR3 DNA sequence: TGTGCCAGCGCCAGTGGGCCCTCTGGGGCCAACGTCCTGACTTTC. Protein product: CASASGPSGANVLTF.

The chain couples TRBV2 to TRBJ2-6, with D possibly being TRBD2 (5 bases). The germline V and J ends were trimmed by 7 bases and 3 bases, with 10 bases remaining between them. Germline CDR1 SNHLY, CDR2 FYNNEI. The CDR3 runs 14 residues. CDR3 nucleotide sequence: TGTGCCAGCATGGGGAGAATTGGGGCCAACGTCCTGACTTTC. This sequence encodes CASMGRIGANVLTF. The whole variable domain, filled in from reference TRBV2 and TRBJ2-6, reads EPEVTQTPSHQVTQMGQEVILRCVPISNHLYFYWYRQILGQKVEFLVSFYNNEISEKSEIFDDQFSVERPDGSNFTLKIRSTKLEDSAMYFCASMGRIGANVLTFGAGSRLTVL.

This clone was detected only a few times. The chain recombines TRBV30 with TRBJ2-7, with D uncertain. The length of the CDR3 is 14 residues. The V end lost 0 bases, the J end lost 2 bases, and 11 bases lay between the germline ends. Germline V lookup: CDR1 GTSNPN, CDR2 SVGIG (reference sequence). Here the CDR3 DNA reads TGTGCCTGGAGTGTTACGAGAGAGCCCTACGAGCAGTACTTC. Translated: CAWSVTREPYEQYF.

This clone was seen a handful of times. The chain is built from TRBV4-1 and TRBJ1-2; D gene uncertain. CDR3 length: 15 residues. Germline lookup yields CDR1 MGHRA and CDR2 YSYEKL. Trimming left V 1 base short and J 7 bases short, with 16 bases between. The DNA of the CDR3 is TGCGCCAGCAGCCAAGTTATCTCGGTCACACGTGGCTACACCTTC. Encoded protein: CASSQVISVTRGYTF.

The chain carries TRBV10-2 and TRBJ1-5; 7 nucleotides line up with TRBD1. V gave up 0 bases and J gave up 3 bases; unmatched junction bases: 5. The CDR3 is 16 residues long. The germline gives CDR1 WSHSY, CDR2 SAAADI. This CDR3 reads CASSESTGQFNQPQHF. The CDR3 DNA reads TGCGCCAGCAGTGAGTCGACGGGACAGTTCAATCAGCCCCAGCATTTT.

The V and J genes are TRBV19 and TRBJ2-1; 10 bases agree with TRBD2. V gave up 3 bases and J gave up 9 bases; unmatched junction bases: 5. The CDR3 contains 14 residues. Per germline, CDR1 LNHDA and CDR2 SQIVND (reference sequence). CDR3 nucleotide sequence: TGTGCCAGTAGTATTTCTAGCGGGGGCAGTGAGCAGTTCTTC. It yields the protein CASSISSGGSEQFF.

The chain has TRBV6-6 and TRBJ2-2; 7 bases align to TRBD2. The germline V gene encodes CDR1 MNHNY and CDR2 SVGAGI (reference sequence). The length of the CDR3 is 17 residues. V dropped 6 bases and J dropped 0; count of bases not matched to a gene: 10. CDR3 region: CASRRRGAGPNTGELFF. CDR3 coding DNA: TGTGCCAGCAGGCGACGGGGAGCGGGACCGAACACCGGGGAGCTGTTTTTT.

The chain's CDR3 is CASSFSGLSNQPQHF. The CDR3 bases are TGTGCCAGCAGCTTCTCCGGACTAAGTAATCAGCCCCAGCATTTT. The chain employs TRBV7-9 and TRBJ1-5; unclear D gene. Germline CDR1 SEHNR, CDR2 FQNEAQ (reference sequence). V was shortened by 3 bases and J by 4 bases, with 13 bases between the two germline ends. The CDR3 has 15 residues.

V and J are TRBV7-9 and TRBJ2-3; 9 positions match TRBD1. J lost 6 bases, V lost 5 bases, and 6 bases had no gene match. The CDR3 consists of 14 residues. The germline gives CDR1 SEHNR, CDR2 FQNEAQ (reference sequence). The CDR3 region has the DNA TGTGCCAGCAGCACCTACAGGGGGCGGGATACGCAGTATTTT. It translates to CASSTYRGRDTQYF.

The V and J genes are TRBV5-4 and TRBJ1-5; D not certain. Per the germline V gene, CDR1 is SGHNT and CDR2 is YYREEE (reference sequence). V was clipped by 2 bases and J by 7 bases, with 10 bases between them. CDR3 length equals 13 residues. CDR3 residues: CASSFGVGQPQHF. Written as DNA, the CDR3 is TGTGCCAGCAGCTTTGGGGTCGGCCAGCCCCAGCATTTT.

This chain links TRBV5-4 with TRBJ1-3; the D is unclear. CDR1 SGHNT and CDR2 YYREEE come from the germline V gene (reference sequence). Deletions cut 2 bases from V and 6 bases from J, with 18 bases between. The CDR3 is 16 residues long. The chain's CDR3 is CASSLQSSQTVNTIYF. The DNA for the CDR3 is TGTGCCAGCAGCTTACAGAGCAGCCAGACCGTAAACACCATATATTTT.

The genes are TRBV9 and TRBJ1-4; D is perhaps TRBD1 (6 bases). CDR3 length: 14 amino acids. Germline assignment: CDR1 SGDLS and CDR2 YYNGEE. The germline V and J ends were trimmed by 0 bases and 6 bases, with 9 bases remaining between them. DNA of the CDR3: TGTGCCAGCAGCGTAGTGTCAGGGGATGAAAAACTGTTTTTT. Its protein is CASSVVSGDEKLFF.

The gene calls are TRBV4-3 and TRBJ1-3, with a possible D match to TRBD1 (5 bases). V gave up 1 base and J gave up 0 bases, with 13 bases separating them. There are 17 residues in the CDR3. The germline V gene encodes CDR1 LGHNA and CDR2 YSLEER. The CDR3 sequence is CASSQVSQVPSGNTIYF. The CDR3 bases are TGCGCCAGCAGCCAAGTGTCACAGGTCCCCTCTGGAAACACCATATATTTT.

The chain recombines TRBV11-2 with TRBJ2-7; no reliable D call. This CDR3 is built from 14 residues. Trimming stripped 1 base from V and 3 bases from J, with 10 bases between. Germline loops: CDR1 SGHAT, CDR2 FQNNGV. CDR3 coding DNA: TGTGCCAGCAGCTTAGGGAAAATGTTCTACGAGCAGTACTTC. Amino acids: CASSLGKMFYEQYF.